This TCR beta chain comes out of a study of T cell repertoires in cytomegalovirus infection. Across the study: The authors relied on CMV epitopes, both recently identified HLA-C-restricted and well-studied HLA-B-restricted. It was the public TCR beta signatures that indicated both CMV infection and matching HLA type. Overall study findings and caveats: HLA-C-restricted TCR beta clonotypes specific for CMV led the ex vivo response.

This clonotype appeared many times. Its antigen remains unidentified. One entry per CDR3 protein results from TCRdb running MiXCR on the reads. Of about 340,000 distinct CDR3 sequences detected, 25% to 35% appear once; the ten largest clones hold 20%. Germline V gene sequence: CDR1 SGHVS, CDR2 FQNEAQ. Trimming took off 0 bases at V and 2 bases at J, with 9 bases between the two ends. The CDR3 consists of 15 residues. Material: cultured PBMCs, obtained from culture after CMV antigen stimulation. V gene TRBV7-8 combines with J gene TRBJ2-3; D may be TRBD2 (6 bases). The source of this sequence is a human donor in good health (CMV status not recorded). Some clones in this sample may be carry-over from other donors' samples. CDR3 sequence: CASSLALAYTDTQYF. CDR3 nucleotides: TGTGCCAGCAGCTTAGCACTAGCTTACACAGATACGCAGTATTTT.